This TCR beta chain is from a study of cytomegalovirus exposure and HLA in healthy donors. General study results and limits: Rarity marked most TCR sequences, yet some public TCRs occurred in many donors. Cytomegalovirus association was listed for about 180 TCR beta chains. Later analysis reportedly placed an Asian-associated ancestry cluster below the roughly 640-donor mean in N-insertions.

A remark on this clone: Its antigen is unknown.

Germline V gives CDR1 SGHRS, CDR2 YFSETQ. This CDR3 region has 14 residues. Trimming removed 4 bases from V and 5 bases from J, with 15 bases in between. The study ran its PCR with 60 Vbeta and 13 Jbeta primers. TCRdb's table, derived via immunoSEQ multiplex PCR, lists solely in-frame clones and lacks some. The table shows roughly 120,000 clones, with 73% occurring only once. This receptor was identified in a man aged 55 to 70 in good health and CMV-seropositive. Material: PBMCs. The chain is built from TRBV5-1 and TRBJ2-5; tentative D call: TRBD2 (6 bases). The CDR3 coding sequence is TGCGCCAGCAGCCCTATAGCGGACCCGGAGACCCAGTACTTC. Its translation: CASSPIADPETQYF. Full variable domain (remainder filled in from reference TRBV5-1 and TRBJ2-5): KAGVTQTPRYLIKTRGQQVTLSCSPISGHRSVSWYQQTPGQGLQFLFEYFSETQRNKGNFPGRFSGRQFSNSRSEMNVSTLELGDSALYLCASSPIADPETQYFGPGTRLLVL.